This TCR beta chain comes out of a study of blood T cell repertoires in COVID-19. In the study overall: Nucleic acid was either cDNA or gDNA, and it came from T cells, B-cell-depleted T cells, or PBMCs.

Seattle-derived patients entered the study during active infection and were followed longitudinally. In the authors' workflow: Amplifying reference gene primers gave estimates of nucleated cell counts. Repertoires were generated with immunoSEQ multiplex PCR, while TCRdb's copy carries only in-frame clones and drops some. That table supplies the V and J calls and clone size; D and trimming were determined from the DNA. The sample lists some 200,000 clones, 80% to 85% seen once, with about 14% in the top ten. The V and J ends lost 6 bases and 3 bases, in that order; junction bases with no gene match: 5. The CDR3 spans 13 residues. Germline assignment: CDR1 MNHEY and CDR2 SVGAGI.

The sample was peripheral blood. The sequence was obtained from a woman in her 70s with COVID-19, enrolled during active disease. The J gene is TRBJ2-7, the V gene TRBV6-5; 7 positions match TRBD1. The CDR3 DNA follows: TGTGCCAGCAGCCGGGACAGCCTCTACGAGCAGTACTTC. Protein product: CASSRDSLYEQYF.